The 20 T cell receptor beta chains below were found in one sample sequenced in a study of cytomegalovirus exposure and HLA in healthy donors listed by TCRdb under 2017. Library creation used the immunoSEQ multiplex PCR assay. Sourced from immuneACCESS, this table was stored by TCRdb with only in-frame sequences that have V and J called. A share of the clones is absent; for the studies checked, an unresolved V gene accounts for under half, and the remainder has no known explanation. The sample contains around 150,000 clones, 70% to 90% of them found a single time. The top ten hold approximately 2.2% of the sample. Material: PBMCs. Every receptor here comes from a woman between 18 and 29 years old in good health and CMV-seronegative.

The DNA for the CDR3 is TGTGCCAGCAGCCTTTCTAGGGGACAGGGGGCGGATGGCTACACCTTC. Translated, it gives CASSLSRGQGADGYTF. V usage is TRBV5-4 and J usage is TRBJ1-2; 12 nucleotides agree with TRBD1. V trimming: 4 bases; J trimming: 6 bases; junction bases outside the gene matches: 10. The CDR3 length is 16 residues. CDR1 is SGHNT and CDR2 is YYREEE in the germline V gene (reference sequence).

The chain joins TRBV11-3 to TRBJ2-7; tentatively, D is TRBD1 (5 bases). The germline V gene encodes CDR1 SGHNT and CDR2 YENEEA. CDR3 length equals 13 residues. With 4 bases removed from V and 4 bases from J, the gap between germline ends came to 11 bases. The CDR3 DNA follows: TGTGCCAGCAGCTCCTCGGACATTTACGAGCAGTACTTC. Protein sequence: CASSSSDIYEQYF.

The V call is TRBV9, the J call TRBJ2-3; TRBD2 matches 8 bases. Germline V gives CDR1 SGDLS, CDR2 YYNGEE. There are 16 residues in the CDR3. Unmatched junction bases numbered 6, after V lost 1 base and J lost 2 bases. CDR3 region: CASSVLSGVNTDTQYF. CDR3 in DNA: TGTGCCAGCAGCGTACTTAGCGGGGTTAACACAGATACGCAGTATTTT.

This clone turned up a few times. J is TRBJ2-2 and V is TRBV21-1; the table's D call, TRBD2, was not checked against the DNA. TRBV21-1 is tagged as a pseudogene. The CDR3 is 18 amino acids. The CDR3 DNA reads TGTGCCAGCAGCAAAGTTCTGACTAGGCCCGAGTCGTACGGGGAGCTGTTTTTT. Amino acid sequence: CASSKVLTRPESYGELFF.

The chain couples TRBV29-1 to TRBJ2-7; a weak D match, TRBD2 (5 bases). CDR1 and CDR2 (germline): SQVTM, ANQGSEA. The germline V and J ends were trimmed by 4 bases and 1 base, with 11 bases remaining between them. The CDR3 length is 13 residues. Written as DNA, the CDR3 is TGCAGCGTTGGAGAGGGAGAGTCCTACGAGCAGTACTTC. Encoded protein: CSVGEGESYEQYF.

The chain combines TRBV19 with TRBJ2-3; D is possibly TRBD2 (6 bases). Germline assignment: CDR1 LNHDA and CDR2 SQIVND (reference sequence). The CDR3 has 16 residues. The V and J ends lost 6 bases and 2 bases respectively, with 18 bases between them. The CDR3 protein is CASRVSAGRATDTQYF. CDR3 in DNA: TGTGCCAGTAGAGTAAGCGCGGGGAGAGCCACAGATACGCAGTATTTT.

The chain couples TRBV7-2 to TRBJ2-2; TRBD2 aligns across 9 bases. Germline trimming cut 2 bases from V and 6 bases from J; bases unmatched to any gene: 13. Germline lookup yields CDR1 SGHTA and CDR2 FQGNSA. The CDR3 loop spans 18 amino acids. The CDR3 bases are TGTGCCAGCAGCTTAAGCCCCACCGGGACTAGCAAGGCCGGGGAGCTGTTTTTT. This sequence encodes CASSLSPTGTSKAGELFF.

The chain joins TRBV5-6 to TRBJ2-3, with 7 bases matching TRBD1. The germline CDR1 and CDR2 sequences are SGHDT and YYEEEE. V lost 4 bases and J lost 6; bases outside the gene matches: 5. CDR3 length: 13 amino acids. This CDR3 is CASSTDREDTQYF. CDR3 DNA sequence: TGTGCCAGCAGCACCGACAGGGAGGATACGCAGTATTTT.

V and J are TRBV4-2 and TRBJ1-2, with D uncertain. With 0 bases removed from V and 8 bases from J, the gap between germline ends came to 7 bases. The CDR3 is 12 amino acids. Germline loops: CDR1 LGHNA, CDR2 YNFKEQ. This CDR3 is CASSQEVRGYTF. In DNA form, the CDR3 reads TGTGCCAGCAGCCAAGAGGTGAGAGGCTACACCTTC.

The gene calls are TRBV7-9 and TRBJ1-5, with D maybe TRBD1 (6 bases). V dropped 1 base and J dropped 11 bases, with 6 bases sitting between them. CDR3 length: 11 residues. CDR1 and CDR2 (germline): SEHNR, FQNEAQ (reference sequence). CDR3 sequence reads: CASSLGTAQHF. DNA of the CDR3: TGTGCCAGCAGCTTAGGGACAGCCCAGCATTTT.

The chain joins TRBV11-3 to TRBJ2-7; 10 nucleotides match TRBD1. From germline, CDR1 is SGHNT and CDR2 YENEEA. This CDR3 has 16 residues. Trimming removed 1 base from V and 3 bases from J; junction bases left unmatched: 6. The CDR3 nucleotides read TGTGCCAGCAGCTTAGGGGGACAGGGGAGAGGCTACGAGCAGTACTTC. Protein sequence: CASSLGGQGRGYEQYF.

This clone has a single count. The J gene is TRBJ2-1, the V gene TRBV2; D is unclear. The germline V and J ends were trimmed by 7 bases and 8 bases, with 15 bases remaining between them. Germline V lookup: CDR1 SNHLY, CDR2 FYNNEI. This CDR3 has 13 amino acids. The CDR3 region is CASKRALYDEQFF. CDR3 coding DNA: TGTGCCAGCAAGAGAGCTCTATACGATGAGCAGTTCTTC.

The V and J genes are TRBV7-3 and TRBJ1-1; no reliable D call. V was trimmed by 1 base and J by 4 bases, leaving 7 bases between them. CDR1 SGHTA and CDR2 FQGTGA come from the germline V gene. CDR3 length: 13 residues. The CDR3 is CASSLRAGTEAFF. CDR3 DNA: TGTGCCAGCAGCTTAAGGGCAGGCACTGAAGCTTTCTTT.

The chain joins TRBV5-1 to TRBJ2-4; TRBD2 aligns across 8 bases. Germline CDR1 and CDR2: SGHRS and YFSETQ. J gave up 2 bases and V 4 bases, and 5 bases lay outside the gene matches. This CDR3 has 15 residues. The DNA for the CDR3 is TGCGCCAGCAGCCCGGGGGGGTCTTCCAAAAACATTCAGTACTTC. It is translated as CASSPGGSSKNIQYF. Complete variable domain (other parts from reference TRBV5-1 and TRBJ2-4): KAGVTQTPRYLIKTRGQQVTLSCSPISGHRSVSWYQQTPGQGLQFLFEYFSETQRNKGNFPGRFSGRQFSNSRSEMNVSTLELGDSALYLCASSPGGSSKNIQYFGAGTRLSVL.

The count of this clone is one. This chain connects TRBV5-1 to TRBJ1-4, with a weak D call TRBD1 (5 bases). The CDR3 sequence is 15 residues long. Trimming pared 6 bases from V and 8 bases from J, leaving 20 bases between. Germline V CDR1 and CDR2: SGHRS, YFSETQ. CDR3 in amino acids: CASKPTASGGEKLFF. CDR3 bases: TGCGCCAGCAAGCCTACGGCCAGTGGGGGGGAAAAACTGTTTTTT.

The gene calls are TRBV29-1 and TRBJ1-3; the D gene is possibly TRBD1 (5 bases). CDR1 and CDR2 from the germline V gene are SQVTM and ANQGSEA. This CDR3 has 15 amino acids. With 5 bases removed from V and 0 bases from J, the gap between germline ends came to 14 bases. DNA of the CDR3: TGCAGCGTTATCTACACAGGCCCCTCTGGAAACACCATATATTTT. Protein sequence: CSVIYTGPSGNTIYF.

This clone showed up just once. V gene TRBV27 combines with J gene TRBJ2-3; 10 bases map to TRBD2. The CDR3 sequence is 15 residues long. Germline V gene lookup returns CDR1 MNHEY and CDR2 SMNVEV (reference sequence). The V segment lost 3 bases and the J segment 5 bases; nucleotides outside the gene matches: 5. The CDR3 is CASSLTLAGIDTQYF. Written as DNA, the CDR3 is TGTGCCAGCAGTTTGACACTAGCGGGGATAGATACGCAGTATTTT.

J is TRBJ2-3 and V is TRBV27, with D possibly being TRBD1 (5 bases). With 1 base removed from V and 4 bases from J, the gap between germline ends came to 9 bases. The CDR3 spans 14 residues. The germline V gene encodes CDR1 MNHEY and CDR2 SMNVEV (reference sequence). This chain's CDR3 is CASSLWGSADTQYF. DNA for the CDR3: TGTGCCAGCAGTTTATGGGGCTCCGCAGATACGCAGTATTTT.

The chain carries TRBV6-5 and TRBJ2-7, with 8 bases identical to TRBD1. Trimming cost V 7 bases and J 0 bases; bases outside gene matches: 5. Germline loops: CDR1 MNHEY, CDR2 SVGAGI. This CDR3 is 14 amino acids long. The CDR3 protein is CASTVTGDSYEQYF. The CDR3 region has the DNA TGTGCCAGCACGGTGACAGGGGACTCCTACGAGCAGTACTTC.

The chain uses TRBV2 and TRBJ1-1; D is unresolved. Germline V gives CDR1 SNHLY, CDR2 FYNNEI. V was pared by 6 bases and J by 5 bases, with 13 bases between. CDR3 length: 13 amino acids. CDR3 in amino acids: CASRGESGTEAFF. The CDR3 nucleotides are TGTGCCAGCAGGGGAGAATCGGGTACTGAAGCTTTCTTT. Based on the CDR3 plus reference TRBV2 and TRBJ1-1, the full variable domain is EPEVTQTPSHQVTQMGQEVILRCVPISNHLYFYWYRQILGQKVEFLVSFYNNEISEKSEIFDDQFSVERPDGSNFTLKIRSTKLEDSAMYFCASRGESGTEAFFGQGTRLTVV.